This T cell receptor beta chain was sequenced for a study of blood T cell repertoires in COVID-19. Study information: Sample material is recorded as cDNA or gDNA derived from T cells, B-cell-depleted T cells, or PBMCs.

Per the original methods: Using reference gene primer amplification, nucleated cell counts were estimated. The table came from immunoSEQ multiplex PCR; TCRdb's copy has only in-frame clones and leaves some out. For V, J and clone size, that table is used; D and trimming come from the DNA. The sample carries fewer than 350,000 clones, about 86% recorded once. This clone was observed once. Germline V gene data show CDR1 as SEHNR and CDR2 as FQNEAQ (reference sequence). V was trimmed by 4 bases and J by 8 bases, leaving 3 bases between them. This CDR3 is built from 10 residues. The source is a woman in her fifties or sixties with active or convalescent COVID-19. This chain joins TRBV7-9 and TRBJ2-1; D gene unclear. Material for sequencing was peripheral blood. The CDR3 DNA reads as TGTGCCAGCAGCTCTGATGAGCAGTTCTTC. Translated: CASSSDEQFF.